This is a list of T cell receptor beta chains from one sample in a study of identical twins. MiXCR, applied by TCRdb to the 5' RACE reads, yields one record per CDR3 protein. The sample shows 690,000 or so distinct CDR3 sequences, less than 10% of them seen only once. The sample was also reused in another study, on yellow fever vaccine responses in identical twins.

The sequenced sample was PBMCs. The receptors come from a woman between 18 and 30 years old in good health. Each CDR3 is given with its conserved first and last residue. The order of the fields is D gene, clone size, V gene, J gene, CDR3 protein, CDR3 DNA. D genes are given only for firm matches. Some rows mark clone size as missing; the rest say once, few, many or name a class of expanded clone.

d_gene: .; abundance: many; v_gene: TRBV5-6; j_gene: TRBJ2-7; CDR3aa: CASSDGKFFRTYEQYF; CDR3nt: TGTGCCAGCAGCGATGGCAAGTTTTTCCGTACCTACGAGCAGTACTTC
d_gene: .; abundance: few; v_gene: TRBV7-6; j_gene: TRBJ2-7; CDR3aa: CASSFWPRGPSSYEQYF; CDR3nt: TGTGCCAGCAGCTTTTGGCCCAGAGGGCCTAGCTCCTACGAGCAGTACTTC
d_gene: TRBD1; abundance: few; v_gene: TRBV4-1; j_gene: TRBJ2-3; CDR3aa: CASSQEDRGRAAADTQYF; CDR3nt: TGCGCCAGCAGCCAGGAGGACAGGGGTAGGGCAGCGGCAGATACGCAGTATTTT
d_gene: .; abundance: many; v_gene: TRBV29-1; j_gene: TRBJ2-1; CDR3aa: CSVEDQGGGYYNEQFF; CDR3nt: TGCAGCGTTGAAGATCAGGGAGGGGGCTACTACAATGAGCAGTTCTTC
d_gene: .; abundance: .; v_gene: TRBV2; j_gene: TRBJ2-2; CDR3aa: CATRTGTNTGELFF; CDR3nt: TGTGCCACTAGAACAGGGACGAACACCGGGGAGCTGTTTTTT
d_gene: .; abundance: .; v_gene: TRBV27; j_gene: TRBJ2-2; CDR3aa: CAPTFGFRPHTGELFF; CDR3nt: TGTGCCCCGACTTTCGGGTTCCGACCTCACACCGGGGAGCTGTTTTTT
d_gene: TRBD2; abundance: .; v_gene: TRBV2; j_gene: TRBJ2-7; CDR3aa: CASSSPGLAGREQYF; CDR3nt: TGTGCCAGCAGTAGCCCGGGACTAGCGGGACGTGAGCAGTACTTC
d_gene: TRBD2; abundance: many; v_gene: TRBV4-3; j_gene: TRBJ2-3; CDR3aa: CASSQVGAGLAGGPRDTQYF; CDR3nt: TGCGCCAGCAGCCAAGTAGGGGCGGGACTAGCGGGAGGGCCGAGAGATACGCAGTATTTT
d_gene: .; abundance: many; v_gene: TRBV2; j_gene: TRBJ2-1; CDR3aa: CASSDLRSAEQFF; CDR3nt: TGTGCCAGCAGTGACTTGAGGTCTGCTGAGCAGTTCTTC
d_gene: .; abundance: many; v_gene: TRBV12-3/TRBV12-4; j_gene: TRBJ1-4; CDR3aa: CASTDAGGANEKLFF; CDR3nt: TGTGCCAGCACCGACGCTGGGGGAGCTAATGAAAAACTGTTTTTT
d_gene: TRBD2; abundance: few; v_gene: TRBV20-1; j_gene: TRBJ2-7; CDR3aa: CSARPGLARYEQYF; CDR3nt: TGCAGTGCTAGGCCGGGACTAGCGAGATACGAGCAGTACTTC
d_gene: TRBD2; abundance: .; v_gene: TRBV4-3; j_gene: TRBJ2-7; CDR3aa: CASSQDTSGLYEQYF; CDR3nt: TGCGCCAGCAGCCAAGATACTAGCGGGCTCTACGAGCAGTACTTC
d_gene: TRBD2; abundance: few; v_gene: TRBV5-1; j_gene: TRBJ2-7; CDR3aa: CASSLASGLAGDYEQYF; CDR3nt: TGCGCCAGCAGCTTGGCTTCCGGACTAGCGGGAGACTACGAGCAGTACTTC
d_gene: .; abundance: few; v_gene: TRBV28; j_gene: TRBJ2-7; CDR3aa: CASAGVPYEQYF; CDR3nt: TGTGCCAGCGCCGGGGTTCCCTACGAGCAGTACTTC
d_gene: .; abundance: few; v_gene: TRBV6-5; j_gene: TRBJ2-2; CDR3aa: CASSYSQQVVSGELFF; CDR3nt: TGTGCCAGCAGTTACTCGCAACAGGTGGTCTCGGGGGAGCTGTTTTTT
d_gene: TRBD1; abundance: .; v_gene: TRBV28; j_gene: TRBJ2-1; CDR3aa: CASRTGGDNEQFF; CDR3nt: TGTGCCAGCAGGACAGGGGGGGACAATGAGCAGTTCTTC
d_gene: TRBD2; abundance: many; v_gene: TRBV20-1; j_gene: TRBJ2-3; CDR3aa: CSARDGKREMVTQYF; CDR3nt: TGCAGTGCTAGAGACGGAAAGCGGGAGATGGTTACGCAGTATTTT
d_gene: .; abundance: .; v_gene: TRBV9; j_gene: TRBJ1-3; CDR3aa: CASSVAGDRSNTIYF; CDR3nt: TGTGCCAGCAGCGTAGCTGGGGATCGGAGCAACACCATATATTTT
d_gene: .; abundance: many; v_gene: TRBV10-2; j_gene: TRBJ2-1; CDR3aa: CASSDWFNEQFF; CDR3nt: TGCGCCAGCAGTGACTGGTTTAATGAGCAGTTCTTC
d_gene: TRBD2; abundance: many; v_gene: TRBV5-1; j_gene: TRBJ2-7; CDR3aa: CASSIGGRNYEQYF; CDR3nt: TGCGCCAGCAGCATAGGCGGGAGGAACTACGAGCAGTACTTC
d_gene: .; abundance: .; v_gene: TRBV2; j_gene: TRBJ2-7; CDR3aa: CASSEAWLWTAPNEQYF; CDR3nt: TGTGCCAGCAGTGAAGCGTGGCTATGGACGGCCCCAAACGAGCAGTACTTC
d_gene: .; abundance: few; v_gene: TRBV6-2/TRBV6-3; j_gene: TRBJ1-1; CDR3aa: CASSYSGGLNTEAFF; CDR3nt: TGTGCCAGCAGTTACTCGGGGGGGCTGAACACTGAAGCTTTCTTT
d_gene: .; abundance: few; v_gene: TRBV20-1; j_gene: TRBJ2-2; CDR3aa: CSARDRRLNTGELFF; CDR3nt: TGCAGTGCTAGAGATCGGAGACTAAACACCGGGGAGCTGTTTTTT
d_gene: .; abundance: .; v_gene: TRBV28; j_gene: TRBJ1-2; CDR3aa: CASSQSVVGLYGYTF; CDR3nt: TGTGCCAGCAGTCAATCAGTAGTAGGCCTCTATGGCTACACCTTC
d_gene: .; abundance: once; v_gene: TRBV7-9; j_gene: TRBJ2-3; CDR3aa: CASGPEVLTELYSTDTQYF; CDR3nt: TGTGCCAGCGGCCCCGAGGTCTTGACAGAGCTTTATAGCACAGATACGCAGTATTTT
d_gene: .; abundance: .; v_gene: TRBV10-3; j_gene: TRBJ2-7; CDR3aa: CAISAGTLGSYEQYF; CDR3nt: TGTGCCATCAGTGCCGGGACCCTGGGCTCCTACGAGCAGTACTTC
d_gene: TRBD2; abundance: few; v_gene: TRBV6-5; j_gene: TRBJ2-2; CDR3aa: CASSYATGGYTGELFF; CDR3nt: TGTGCCAGCAGTTACGCGACGGGGGGATACACCGGGGAGCTGTTTTTT
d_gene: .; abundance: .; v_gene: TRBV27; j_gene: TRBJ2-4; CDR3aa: CASSLWAQGGIQYF; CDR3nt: TGTGCCAGCAGTTTATGGGCGCAGGGCGGCATTCAGTACTTC
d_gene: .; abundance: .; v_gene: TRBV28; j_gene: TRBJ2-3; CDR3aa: CASSFASRGASTDTQYF; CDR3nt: TGTGCCAGCAGTTTTGCTTCTCGGGGGGCAAGCACAGATACGCAGTATTTT
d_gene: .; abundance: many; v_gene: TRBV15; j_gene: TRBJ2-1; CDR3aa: CATSPELKKEQFF; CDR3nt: TGTGCCACCAGCCCCGAACTTAAAAAGGAGCAGTTCTTC
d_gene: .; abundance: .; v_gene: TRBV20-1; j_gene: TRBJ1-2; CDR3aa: CSASPEANYGYTF; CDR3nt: TGCAGTGCTAGTCCAGAAGCTAACTATGGCTACACCTTC
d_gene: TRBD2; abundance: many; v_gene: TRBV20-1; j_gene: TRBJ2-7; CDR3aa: CSEKASGSYEQYF; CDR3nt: TGCAGTGAAAAGGCTAGCGGGAGTTACGAGCAGTACTTC
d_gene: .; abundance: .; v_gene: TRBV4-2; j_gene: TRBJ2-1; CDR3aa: CASSQEQGWNEQFF; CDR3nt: TGTGCCAGCAGCCAAGAGCAGGGGTGGAATGAGCAGTTCTTC
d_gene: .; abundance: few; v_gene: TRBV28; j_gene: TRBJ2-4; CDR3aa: CASCRQGLAKNIQYF; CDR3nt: TGTGCCAGCTGTCGGCAGGGATTAGCCAAAAACATTCAGTACTTC
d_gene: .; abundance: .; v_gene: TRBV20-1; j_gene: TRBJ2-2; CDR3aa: CSARVSGRRLGGELFF; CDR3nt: TGCAGTGCTAGAGTTTCGGGACGGAGATTAGGGGGGGAGCTGTTTTTT
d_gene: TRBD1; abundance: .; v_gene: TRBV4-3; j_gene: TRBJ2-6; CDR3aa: CASSQVVGTGTGANVLTF; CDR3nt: TGCGCCAGCAGCCAAGTAGTCGGGACAGGGACTGGGGCCAACGTCCTGACTTTC
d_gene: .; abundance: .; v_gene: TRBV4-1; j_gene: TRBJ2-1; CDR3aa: CASSQLDSYNEQFF; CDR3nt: TGCGCCAGCAGCCAACTGGACAGTTACAATGAGCAGTTCTTC
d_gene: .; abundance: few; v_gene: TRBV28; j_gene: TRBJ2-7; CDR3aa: CASRNPQGTEQYF; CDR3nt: TGTGCCAGCCGGAACCCCCAGGGGACCGAGCAGTACTTC
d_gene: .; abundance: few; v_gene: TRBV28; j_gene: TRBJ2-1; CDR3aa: CASSFSSTREQFF; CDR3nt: TGTGCCAGCAGTTTCTCTAGCACTCGTGAGCAGTTCTTC
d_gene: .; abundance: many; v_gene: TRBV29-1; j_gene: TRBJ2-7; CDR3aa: CSVAISYEQYF; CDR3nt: TGCAGCGTTGCAATCTCCTACGAGCAGTACTTC
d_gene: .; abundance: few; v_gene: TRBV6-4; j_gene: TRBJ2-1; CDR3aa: CARPPPAGTYNEQFF; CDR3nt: TGTGCCAGGCCCCCCCCAGCAGGGACCTACAATGAGCAGTTCTTC
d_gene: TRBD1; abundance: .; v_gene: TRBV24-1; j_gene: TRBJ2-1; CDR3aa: CATSDPDRADEQFF; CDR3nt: TGTGCCACCAGTGACCCCGACAGGGCCGATGAGCAGTTCTTC
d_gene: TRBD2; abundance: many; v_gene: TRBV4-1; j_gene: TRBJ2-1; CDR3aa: CASSQPSGRDWNEQFF; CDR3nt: TGCGCCAGCAGCCAACCTAGCGGGAGGGATTGGAATGAGCAGTTCTTC
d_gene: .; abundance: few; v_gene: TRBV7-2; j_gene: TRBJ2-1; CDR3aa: CASSLFQDNNEQFF; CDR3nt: TGTGCCAGCAGCTTATTCCAGGATAACAATGAGCAGTTCTTC
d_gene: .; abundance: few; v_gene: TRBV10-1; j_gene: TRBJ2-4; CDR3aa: CASSDGFVGGNIQYF; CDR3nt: TGCGCCAGCAGTGATGGTTTCGTTGGTGGAAACATTCAGTACTTC
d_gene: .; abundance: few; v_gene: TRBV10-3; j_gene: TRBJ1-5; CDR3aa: CAISPDTVDQPQHF; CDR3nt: TGTGCCATCAGTCCGGACACAGTAGATCAGCCCCAGCATTTT
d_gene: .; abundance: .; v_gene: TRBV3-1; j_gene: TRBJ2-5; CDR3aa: CASSQDLAGKLETQYF; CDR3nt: TGTGCCAGCAGCCAAGATCTGGCAGGGAAGCTGGAGACCCAGTACTTC
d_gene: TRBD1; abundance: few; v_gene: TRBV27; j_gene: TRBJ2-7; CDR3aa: CASSSKNRGLHEQYF; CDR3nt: TGTGCCAGCAGTTCAAAAAACAGGGGGCTTCACGAGCAGTACTTC
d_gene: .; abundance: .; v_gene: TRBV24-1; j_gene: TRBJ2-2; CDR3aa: CATSDQGLSRVNTGELFF; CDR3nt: TGTGCCACCAGTGATCAGGGACTTTCCCGGGTGAACACCGGGGAGCTGTTTTTT
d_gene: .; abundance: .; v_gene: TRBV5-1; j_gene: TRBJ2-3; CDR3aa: CASSGAGTDTQYF; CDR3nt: TGCGCCAGCAGCGGGGCAGGAACAGATACGCAGTATTTT
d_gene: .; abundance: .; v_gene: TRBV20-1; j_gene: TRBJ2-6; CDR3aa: CCARDQGRGANVLTF; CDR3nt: TGCTGTGCTAGAGATCAGGGAAGAGGGGCCAACGTCCTGACTTTC
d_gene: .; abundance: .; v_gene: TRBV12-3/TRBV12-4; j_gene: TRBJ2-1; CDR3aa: CASRGVSRDGSRRGQFF; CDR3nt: TGTGCCAGCAGGGGTGTCTCCCGGGACGGTAGCAGGCGGGGGCAGTTCTTC
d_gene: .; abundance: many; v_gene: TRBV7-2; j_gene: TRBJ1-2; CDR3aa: CASSLQAGNYGYTF; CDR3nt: TGTGCCAGCAGCTTACAGGCCGGTAACTATGGCTACACCTTC
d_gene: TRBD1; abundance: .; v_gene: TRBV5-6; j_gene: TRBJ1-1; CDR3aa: CASSLASWVFQGDTEAFF; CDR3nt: TGTGCCAGCAGCTTGGCTAGCTGGGTTTTCCAGGGGGACACTGAAGCTTTCTTT
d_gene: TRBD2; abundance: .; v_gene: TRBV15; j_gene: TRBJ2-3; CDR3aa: CATRIIAGADTDTQYF; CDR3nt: TGTGCCACCAGAATAATAGCGGGAGCTGACACAGATACGCAGTATTTT
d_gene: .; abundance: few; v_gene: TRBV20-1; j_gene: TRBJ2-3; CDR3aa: CSASPSAPSTDTQYF; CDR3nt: TGCAGTGCCTCACCTAGCGCCCCTAGCACAGATACGCAGTATTTT
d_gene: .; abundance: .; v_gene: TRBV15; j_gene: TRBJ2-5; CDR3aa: CATSRSLAAQETQYF; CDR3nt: TGTGCCACCAGCAGATCTTTAGCGGCCCAAGAGACCCAGTACTTC